This TCR beta chain was identified in a study of blood T cell repertoires in COVID-19. Sequencing was performed with immunoSEQ multiplex PCR; in TCRdb, only in-frame clones are kept and a portion is missing. The sample yields 200,000 to 300,000 clones, approximately 83% seen once. V gave up 4 bases and J gave up 4 bases; unmatched junction bases: 3. This CDR3 contains 15 residues. CDR1 SGHAT and CDR2 FQNNGV come from the germline V gene. Sample: peripheral blood. The rearrangement links TRBV11-2 to TRBJ1-6; 8 bases map to TRBD1. The TCR originated in a woman in her 30s who had recovered from COVID-19. The CDR3 region has the DNA TGTGCCAGCAGCTCCAGGACAGGGTATAATTCACCCCTCCACTTT. Translation: CASSSRTGYNSPLHF.